This TCR beta chain was recorded in a study of T-cell reconstitution after alpha-beta-depleted transplantation in children. Study-level findings and limits: About two months after transplant, alpha-beta T cells reportedly came from several hundred expanded graft clones. T-cell counts and diversity at one year post-transplant came mainly from newly produced T cells.

V shed 1 base, J shed 2 bases, and the junction held 5 bases outside the gene matches. CDR1 is ENHRY, CDR2 SYGVKD, per germline. CDR3 length: 15 residues. Unique molecular identifiers were incorporated into the prepared TCRbeta library. One entry per CDR3 protein results from TCRdb running MiXCR on the PCR reads. There are about 130,000 distinct CDR3 sequences in the sample; about a tenth occur only once, and around 24% lies in the top ten. On this clonotype itself: Its antigen is not known.

Sequences were derived from PBMCs, mostly from graft donor cells, sampled 180 days after TCRalphabeta/CD19-depleted stem cell transplant. This rearrangement joins TRBV10-3 to TRBJ2-7; 7 bases are a match to TRBD2. The TCR originated in a girl under three years old who had a stem cell transplant for combined immunodeficiency, so the T cells may come from the graft donor. The chain's CDR3 is CAISEWDYPTYEQYF. In nucleotides, the CDR3 is TGTGCCATCAGTGAGTGGGACTACCCTACCTACGAGCAGTACTTC.